This is a list of T cell receptor beta chains from one sample in a study of shared clonotypes between healthy human individuals. Data came from immunoSEQ multiplex PCR; TCRdb stores just in-frame clones and leaves some out. The data contain about 600,000 clones, around 97% of them singletons. The specimen was naive CD4+ T cells sorted from blood. All receptors come from a woman aged 25 to 45 in good health. Each CDR3 is given with its conserved first and last residue. Each record gives: clone size, J gene, D gene, V gene, CDR3 protein, CDR3 DNA. D genes are given only for firm matches. Size is stated for part of the rows, as once, few or many counts, or as a class when the clone is expanded.

once | TRBJ1-4 | TRBD1 | TRBV6-5 | CASSSRQGGEEKLFF | TGTGCCAGCAGCTCTAGACAGGGGGGAGAGGAAAAACTGTTTTTT
NA | TRBJ2-5 | TRBD2 | TRBV5-4 | CASKPAGETQYF | TGTGCCAGCAAACCAGCGGGGGAGACCCAGTACTTC
NA | TRBJ2-1 | TRBD1 | TRBV7-9 | CASSRTVGQLYNEQFF | TGTGCCAGCAGCCGAACCGTGGGACAGCTATACAATGAGCAGTTCTTC
NA | TRBJ2-3 | NA | TRBV28 | CASSLPRVDTQYF | TGTGCCAGCAGTTTACCCAGGGTAGATACGCAGTATTTT
NA | TRBJ2-2 | TRBD2 | TRBV7-9 | CASRPSGGAGELFF | TGTGCCAGCAGACCCTCGGGGGGAGCCGGGGAGCTGTTTTTT
NA | TRBJ2-1 | TRBD2 | TRBV6-5 | CASSTAGDYNEQFF | TGTGCCAGCAGTACAGCGGGGGACTACAATGAGCAGTTCTTC
once | TRBJ2-1 | TRBD2 | TRBV11-2 | CASSPLSGRAPNEQFF | TGTGCCAGCAGCCCGCTCTCCGGGAGGGCCCCCAATGAGCAGTTCTTC
NA | TRBJ1-1 | NA | TRBV19 | CASSIPPRGNTEAFF | TGTGCCAGTAGTATTCCACCCAGGGGGAACACTGAAGCTTTCTTT
NA | TRBJ2-1 | NA | TRBV14 | CASSQSSSYNEQFF | TGTGCCAGCAGCCAATCAAGCTCCTACAATGAGCAGTTCTTC
once | TRBJ1-2 | NA | TRBV5-4 | CASSLEQGGSLNGYTF | TGTGCCAGCAGCTTGGAACAGGGAGGTTCGCTAAATGGCTACACCTTC
NA | TRBJ1-3 | NA | TRBV6-5 | CASSYSDRGNTIYF | TGTGCCAGCAGTTACTCCGACAGGGGAAACACCATATATTTT
NA | TRBJ2-7 | TRBD2 | TRBV28 | CASSHASSGRSEYF | TGTGCCAGCAGCCACGCCTCTAGCGGGAGATCTGAGTACTTC
NA | TRBJ1-5 | TRBD1 | TRBV19 | CASSIRQGGINQPQHF | TGTGCCAGTAGTATCCGGCAGGGGGGTATCAATCAGCCCCAGCATTTT
NA | TRBJ2-2 | NA | TRBV9 | CASTLALSGELFF | TGTGCCAGCACCCTAGCGCTTTCCGGGGAGCTGTTTTTT
NA | TRBJ1-3 | NA | TRBV6-1 | CASSEVWQGFGGNTIYF | TGTGCCAGCAGTGAAGTTTGGCAGGGGTTCGGTGGAAACACCATATATTTT
NA | TRBJ1-2 | TRBD1 | TRBV6-4 | CASSEGGTATVYGYTF | TGTGCCAGCAGCGAAGGCGGGACAGCTACAGTGTATGGCTACACCTTC
NA | TRBJ2-7 | NA | TRBV6-5 | CASSYSSTGSAYEQYF | TGTGCCAGCAGTTACTCGAGTACGGGGTCAGCCTACGAGCAGTACTTC
NA | TRBJ1-5 | TRBD1 | TRBV28 | CASSTTLGQGYQPQHF | TGTGCCAGCAGCACGACCCTTGGACAGGGTTATCAGCCCCAGCATTTT
NA | TRBJ2-3 | TRBD2 | TRBV4-1 | CASSQLGLAGVADTQYF | TGCGCCAGCAGCCAACTAGGACTAGCGGGAGTCGCAGATACGCAGTATTTT
NA | TRBJ2-1 | NA | TRBV14 | CASHAGGSSAYNEQFF | TGTGCCAGCCATGCCGGTGGGTCCTCCGCCTACAATGAGCAGTTCTTC
few | TRBJ1-5 | NA | TRBV7-9 | CASSLLGESQPQHF | TGTGCCAGCAGCTTATTAGGGGAATCTCAGCCCCAGCATTTT
NA | TRBJ2-1 | NA | TRBV7-3 | CASSPGTPNEQFF | TGTGCCAGCAGCCCCGGGACTCCTAATGAGCAGTTCTTC
NA | TRBJ2-7 | NA | TRBV28 | CASSLASPDSYEQYF | TGTGCCAGCAGTTTGGCGTCACCGGATAGCTACGAGCAGTACTTC
NA | TRBJ1-3 | TRBD1 | TRBV7-3 | CASSLTRTGLRNTIYF | TGTGCCAGCAGCTTAACCCGGACAGGGCTTAGAAACACCATATATTTT
NA | TRBJ1-4 | NA | TRBV28 | CASRIIGKWEKLFF | TGTGCCAGCAGGATAATTGGAAAGTGGGAAAAACTGTTTTTT
NA | TRBJ1-2 | TRBD1 | TRBV30 | CAWRGQGIDYGYTF | TGTGCCTGGAGAGGACAGGGCATAGACTATGGCTACACCTTC
NA | TRBJ2-5 | NA | TRBV11-3 | CASSPGSWGDKQETQYF | TGTGCCAGCAGCCCGGGATCCTGGGGGGACAAACAAGAGACCCAGTACTTC
NA | TRBJ1-3 | NA | TRBV6-5 | CASHGGSGNTIYF | TGTGCCAGCCACGGGGGTTCTGGAAACACCATATATTTT
NA | TRBJ2-7 | TRBD2 | TRBV7-3 | CASSPLPGLASEQYF | TGTGCCAGCAGCCCGTTACCGGGACTAGCGTCCGAGCAGTACTTC
once | TRBJ2-7 | TRBD2 | TRBV28 | CASTGGGEQYF | TGTGCCAGCACCGGGGGGGGCGAGCAGTACTTC
NA | TRBJ1-4 | NA | TRBV6-6 | CASSYGSLGEKLFF | TGTGCCAGCAGTTACGGGTCCCTGGGAGAAAAACTGTTTTTT
NA | TRBJ1-3 | TRBD1 | TRBV5-1 | CASRRTGGSGNTIYF | TGCGCCAGCAGAAGAACAGGGGGCTCTGGAAACACCATATATTTT
NA | TRBJ2-3 | TRBD2 | TRBV28 | CASSLAGGRVDTQYF | TGTGCCAGCAGCCTAGCGGGCGGAAGGGTGGATACGCAGTATTTT
NA | TRBJ2-5 | NA | TRBV19 | CASSSAYGPIKGETQYF | TGTGCCAGTAGTTCGGCCTATGGTCCCATAAAGGGGGAGACCCAGTACTTC
NA | TRBJ2-5 | NA | TRBV11-2 | CASSLSSAGDPRETQYF | TGTGCCAGCAGCTTATCGTCGGCAGGGGATCCCAGAGAGACCCAGTACTTC
NA | TRBJ2-1 | TRBD2 | TRBV2 | CASSAFRTRDNEQFF | TGTGCCAGCAGTGCCTTCAGGACTAGAGACAATGAGCAGTTCTTC
NA | TRBJ2-7 | NA | TRBV11-2 | CASRLSGTGTYEQYF | TGTGCCAGCAGACTTTCCGGGACCGGAACCTACGAGCAGTACTTC
NA | TRBJ2-5 | NA | TRBV25-1 | CASSEVETQYF | TGTGCCAGCAGTGAGGTGGAGACCCAGTACTTC
NA | TRBJ2-3 | TRBD2 | TRBV10-2 | CASRETGGSSGTQYF | TGCGCCAGCAGGGAGACGGGCGGGAGCTCCGGCACGCAGTATTTT
NA | TRBJ2-3 | TRBD2 | TRBV18 | CASSLPGLAIADTQYF | TGTGCCAGCTCACTACCGGGACTAGCGATCGCAGATACGCAGTATTTT